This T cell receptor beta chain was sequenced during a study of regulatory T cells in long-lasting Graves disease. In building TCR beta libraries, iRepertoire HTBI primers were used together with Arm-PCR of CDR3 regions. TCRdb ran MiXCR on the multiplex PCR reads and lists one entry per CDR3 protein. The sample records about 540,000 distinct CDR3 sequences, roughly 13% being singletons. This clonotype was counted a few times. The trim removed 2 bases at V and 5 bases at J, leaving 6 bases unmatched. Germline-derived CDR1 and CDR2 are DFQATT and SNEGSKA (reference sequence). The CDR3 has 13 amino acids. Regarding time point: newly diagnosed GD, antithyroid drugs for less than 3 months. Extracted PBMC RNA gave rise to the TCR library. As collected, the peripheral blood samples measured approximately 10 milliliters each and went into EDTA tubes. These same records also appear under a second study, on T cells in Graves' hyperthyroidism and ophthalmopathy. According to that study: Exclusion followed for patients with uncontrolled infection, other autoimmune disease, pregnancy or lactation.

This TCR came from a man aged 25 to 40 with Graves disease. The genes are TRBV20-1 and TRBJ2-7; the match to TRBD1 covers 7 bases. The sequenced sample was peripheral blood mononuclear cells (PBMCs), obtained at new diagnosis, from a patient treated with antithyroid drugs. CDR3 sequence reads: CSARQTGNHEQYF. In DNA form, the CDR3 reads TGCAGTGCTAGACAGACAGGGAACCACGAGCAGTACTTC.